A selection of T cell receptor beta chains follows, all from one sample in a study of blood T cells in healthy people across ages. Via MiXCR, TCRdb re-called the 5' RACE reads, giving one row per CDR3 protein. Among 710,000 or so distinct CDR3 sequences listed, about 20% were seen once. Sequencing input: blood. These receptors originate from a man between 65 and 80 years old in good health. Each CDR3 is given with its conserved first and last residue. Each record gives: V gene, clone size, J gene, D gene, CDR3 protein, CDR3 DNA. The D gene is left open where the match is weak. The size entry is marked missing in some rows and otherwise reads once, few, many or a size class.

>TRBV12-3/TRBV12-4|-|TRBJ1-2|-
CASSPYGGGIVNGYTF
TGTGCCAGCAGTCCCTACGGTGGGGGAATTGTCAATGGCTACACCTTC
>TRBV5-1|few|TRBJ1-1|-
CASSLGTAENTEAFF
TGCGCCAGCAGCTTGGGGACAGCGGAAAACACTGAAGCTTTCTTT
>TRBV5-1|-|TRBJ1-2|TRBD1
CASTADREEGYTF
TGCGCCAGCACCGCCGACAGGGAAGAAGGCTACACCTTC
>TRBV20-1|many|TRBJ2-2|TRBD2
CSAQGLAGENTGELFF
TGCAGTGCTCAAGGACTAGCGGGGGAGAACACCGGGGAGCTGTTTTTT
>TRBV6-1|many|TRBJ2-5|-
CASSDSVSQETQYF
TGTGCCAGCAGTGATTCCGTCAGCCAAGAGACCCAGTACTTC
>TRBV20-1|-|TRBJ2-3|-
CSAGGGNTDTQYF
TGCAGTGCTGGAGGGGGGAACACAGATACGCAGTATTTT
>TRBV12-3/TRBV12-4|-|TRBJ2-7|TRBD2
CASSSASGGRNEQYF
TGTGCCAGCAGTTCAGCTAGCGGGGGGCGTAACGAGCAGTACTTC
>TRBV12-3/TRBV12-4|-|TRBJ1-1|-
CASSSRHTEAFF
TGTGCCAGCAGTTCCAGACACACTGAAGCTTTCTTT
>TRBV20-1|-|TRBJ2-1|-
CSASNSATGGNEQFF
TGCAGTGCTAGTAATTCTGCCACCGGGGGTAATGAGCAGTTCTTC
>TRBV7-9|-|TRBJ2-1|-
CASSSDRARYEQFF
TGTGCCAGCAGCTCTGATAGAGCTAGATATGAGCAGTTCTTC
>TRBV6-1|many|TRBJ2-3|-
CASSQQRADTQYF
TGTGCCAGCTCCCAGCAAAGGGCAGATACGCAGTATTTT
>TRBV5-1|-|TRBJ2-1|TRBD2
CASSEILAGGSYNEQFF
TGCGCCAGCAGCGAGATACTAGCGGGGGGGTCCTACAATGAGCAGTTCTTC
>TRBV7-2|-|TRBJ2-3|-
CASSLVPGASTDTQYF
TGTGCCAGCAGCTTAGTCCCGGGAGCGAGCACAGATACGCAGTATTTT
>TRBV2|-|TRBJ1-1|TRBD1
CASRGQGLSWDTEAFF
TGTGCCAGCAGGGGACAGGGGTTGAGCTGGGACACTGAAGCTTTCTTT
>TRBV2|-|TRBJ1-1|-
CASSEVREAFF
TGTGCCAGCAGTGAAGTCCGAGAAGCTTTCTTT
>TRBV6-2/TRBV6-3|-|TRBJ2-2|-
CASQIPPGELFF
TGTGCCAGCCAAATTCCCCCCGGGGAGCTGTTTTTT
>TRBV20-1|few|TRBJ1-6|-
CSARDSRTSAPLHF
TGCAGTGCTAGAGATTCGAGAACCTCAGCGCCCCTCCACTTT
>TRBV2|-|TRBJ2-5|-
CASRRTVQETQYF
TGTGCCAGCAGGAGAACAGTCCAAGAGACCCAGTACTTC
>TRBV5-1|few|TRBJ2-3|-
CASKGGGFTDTQYF
TGCGCCAGCAAGGGAGGAGGATTCACAGATACGCAGTATTTT
>TRBV29-1|-|TRBJ1-1|-
CSVGANTEAFF
TGCAGCGTTGGGGCGAACACTGAAGCTTTCTTT
>TRBV9|-|TRBJ2-3|TRBD2
CASSVLQGLGKDTQYF
TGTGCCAGCAGCGTCCTACAGGGACTAGGAAAGGATACGCAGTATTTT
>TRBV12-3/TRBV12-4|-|TRBJ1-2|TRBD1
CASSSRTGDGYTF
TGTGCCAGCAGTTCGAGGACAGGGGATGGCTACACCTTC
>TRBV7-2|many|TRBJ1-5|-
CASSLRSNQPQHF
TGTGCCAGCAGCTTGCGGTCCAATCAGCCCCAGCATTTT
>TRBV7-9|-|TRBJ2-3|-
CASSFGTPNTDTQYF
TGTGCCAGCAGCTTCGGGACACCGAACACAGATACGCAGTATTTT
>TRBV19|-|TRBJ1-1|-
CASNNREFAEAFF
TGTGCCAGTAATAACAGGGAGTTCGCTGAAGCTTTCTTT
>TRBV20-1|few|TRBJ2-4|-
CSARGIAKNIQYF
TGCAGTGCTAGAGGGATAGCCAAAAACATTCAGTACTTC
>TRBV12-5|-|TRBJ2-1|TRBD2
CASGLAFTREVREQFF
TGTGCTAGTGGTTTGGCCTTTACACGGGAGGTTCGTGAGCAGTTCTTC
>TRBV6-1|few|TRBJ2-1|TRBD2
CASSLVAGGRNEQFF
TGTGCCAGCAGTCTAGTAGCGGGAGGGCGCAATGAGCAGTTCTTC
>TRBV11-2|-|TRBJ2-1|-
CASSLVVGAIVVEQFF
TGTGCCAGCAGCTTAGTCGTTGGGGCCATCGTCGTCGAGCAGTTCTTC
>TRBV18|many|TRBJ2-5|-
CASSPDRQETQYF
TGTGCCAGCAGTCCTGACAGGCAAGAGACCCAGTACTTC
>TRBV28|few|TRBJ2-7|-
CASKGVLYEQYF
TGTGCCAGCAAGGGTGTGCTCTACGAGCAGTACTTC
>TRBV7-2|few|TRBJ2-3|TRBD2
CASSSTSGVSTDAQYF
TGTGCCAGCAGCTCGACTAGCGGGGTGAGCACAGATGCGCAGTATTTT
>TRBV2|-|TRBJ2-1|-
CASRRDPNNEQFF
TGTGCCAGCAGACGGGACCCGAACAATGAGCAGTTCTTC
>TRBV20-1|-|TRBJ2-4|TRBD1
CSASPGGTKNIQYF
TGCAGTGCTAGCCCAGGGGGAACCAAAAACATTCAGTACTTC
>TRBV5-1|-|TRBJ1-3|TRBD1
CASSLGVGQNSGNTIYF
TGCGCCAGCAGCTTGGGTGTGGGACAGAACTCTGGAAACACCATATATTTT
>TRBV7-3|-|TRBJ2-1|-
CASSLGDRPNEQFF
TGTGCCAGCAGCTTAGGAGATCGGCCCAATGAGCAGTTCTTC
>TRBV19|-|TRBJ2-3|-
CASNPTASTDTQYF
TGTGCCAGTAACCCGACAGCTAGCACAGATACGCAGTATTTT
>TRBV18|many|TRBJ2-1|-
CASSPKQGSEQFF
TGTGCCAGCTCACCAAAACAGGGATCTGAGCAGTTCTTC
>TRBV6-2/TRBV6-3|few|TRBJ2-7|-
CASNDRSSYEQYF
TGTGCCAGCAACGACCGCAGCTCCTACGAGCAGTACTTC
>TRBV6-5|few|TRBJ1-6|TRBD1
CASRGTGGISPLHF
TGTGCCAGCAGGGGCACAGGGGGCATATCACCCCTCCACTTT
>TRBV12-3/TRBV12-4|-|TRBJ1-4|-
CASSPIPKEKLFF
TGTGCCAGCAGTCCTATACCGAAGGAAAAACTGTTTTTT
>TRBV12-3/TRBV12-4|-|TRBJ1-4|-
CASTRSEGMELFF
TGTGCCAGCACCCGGAGCGAAGGGATGGAACTGTTTTTT
>TRBV12-3/TRBV12-4|-|TRBJ1-1|-
CASSSRGASSTEAFF
TGTGCCAGCAGTTCTCGGGGGGCGTCTAGCACTGAAGCTTTCTTT
>TRBV12-3/TRBV12-4|-|TRBJ2-1|-
CASTATSSSYNEQFF
TGTGCCAGCACCGCCACTAGTAGCTCCTACAATGAGCAGTTCTTC
>TRBV29-1|few|TRBJ2-6|-
CSVRQSGANVLTF
TGCAGCGTTCGACAATCTGGGGCCAACGTCCTGACTTTC
>TRBV2|few|TRBJ2-1|TRBD2
CASRGLAGYGNEQFF
TGTGCCAGCAGGGGACTAGCGGGATACGGGAATGAGCAGTTCTTC
>TRBV5-1|-|TRBJ2-5|TRBD1
CASSSRTGDNQETQYF
TGCGCCAGCAGCTCTCGGACAGGAGATAACCAAGAGACCCAGTACTTC
>TRBV24-1|few|TRBJ2-2|-
CATSLVGSTGELFF
TGTGCCACCAGTTTAGTGGGAAGCACCGGGGAGCTGTTTTTT
>TRBV14|-|TRBJ2-5|-
CASRPGTTAVRETQYF
TGTGCCAGTCGTCCGGGAACAACAGCTGTGAGAGAGACCCAGTACTTC